A selection of T cell receptor beta chains follows, all from one sample in a study of blood T cell repertoires in COVID-19. Some clones are missing from TCRdb's copy, which holds only in-frame ones; the method was immunoSEQ multiplex PCR. Of about 74,000 clones listed, about 83% are singletons. Material for sequencing was peripheral blood. Every receptor here comes from an elderly man with acute or convalescent COVID-19. Both conserved end residues are part of each CDR3.

>TRBJ1-1|16|TRBV3-1/TRBV3-2
CASSQGDSRRGTEAFF
>TRBJ2-2|16|TRBV6-2/TRBV6-3
CASNPLDRSSTGELFF
>TRBJ1-1|16|TRBV27
CASSKGQGARGTEAFF
>TRBJ1-1|11|TRBV2
CARGQATEAFF
>TRBJ1-5|14|TRBV28
CASSYPPVGTFLHF
>TRBJ1-2|14|TRBV6-5
CASSRQGTSRGYTF
>TRBJ2-6|17|TRBV5-8
CASSPGTLISGANVLTF
>TRBJ2-1|17|TRBV3-1/TRBV3-2
CASSHPEAGGRAHEQFF
>TRBJ1-4|14|TRBV6-5
CASSLGRDTEKLFF
>TRBJ1-5|14|TRBV18
CASSSVLSNQPQHF
>TRBJ2-1|15|TRBV19
CASSKGLAEYNEQFF
>TRBJ1-4|14|TRBV4-3
CASSQGGVGEKLFF
>TRBJ2-3|13|TRBV19
CASSIPLEDTQYF
>TRBJ2-3|15|TRBV5-1
CASSLGLAGEDTQYF
>TRBJ1-3|15|TRBV2
CASSIDRASGNTIYF
>TRBJ2-3|15|TRBV3-1/TRBV3-2
CASSYQSGLTDTQYF
>TRBJ2-5|14|TRBV7-9
CASSLELAGETQYF
>TRBJ1-6|17|TRBV19
CASGRTGGRSYNSPLHF
>TRBJ2-7|14|TRBV27
CASSLYRAAYEQYF
>TRBJ2-1|15|TRBV6-2/TRBV6-3
CASSYQGLSYNEQFF
>TRBJ2-1|14|TRBV9
CASSVVSSYNEQFF
>TRBJ1-3|14|TRBV4-3
CASSQQGAGNTIYF
>TRBJ2-5|18|TRBV5-4
CASSWGGTGGAGRETQYF
>TRBJ2-3|14|TRBV10-3
CAINRQGMSDTQYF
>TRBJ1-1|16|TRBV5-1
CASSSTSGTSNTEAFF
>TRBJ2-5|15|TRBV18
CASSPGTGAEETQYF
>TRBJ2-5|18|TRBV5-6
CASSFRTKNSGLQETQYF
>TRBJ2-1|13|TRBV7-3
CASSHGTRGEQFF
>TRBJ1-3|15|TRBV9
CASSTQGHSGNTIYF
>TRBJ1-4|16|TRBV6-6
CASLPGQIPTNEKLFF
>TRBJ2-7|13|TRBV7-9
CASSGTGRNEQYF
>TRBJ1-5|19|TRBV23-1
CASSQADSKGPSYYQPQHF
>TRBJ1-1|16|TRBV11-2
CASSFAPGQGNTEAFF
>TRBJ2-7|14|TRBV4-2
CASSQAGTTAEQYF
>TRBJ1-3|16|TRBV27
CASSPGQGGLGNTIYF
>TRBJ2-5|15|TRBV28
CASSPTVPRQETQYF
>TRBJ1-4|18|TRBV6-1
CASSVLRDRGSTNEKLFF
>TRBJ1-5|12|TRBV7-8
CASSSSDRGEHF
>TRBJ2-7|15|TRBV29-1
CSVEVRTGGPYEQYF
>TRBJ2-3|15|TRBV19
CASRPDWREARTQYF
>TRBJ1-2|13|TRBV12-3/TRBV12-4
CASRGQGGEGYTF
>TRBJ2-7|12|TRBV2
CASSVSGLEQYF